Shown below are 28 T cell receptor beta chains from a single sample sequenced in a study of blood T cell repertoires in COVID-19. TCRdb keeps only in-frame clones here, not all; method: immunoSEQ multiplex PCR. The profile shows about 280,000 clones, 83% of them singletons. The specimen sequenced was peripheral blood. The receptor source for this set is a woman in her forties or fifties who had recovered from COVID-19.

This chain uses TRBV30 with TRBJ1-4; possibly TRBD1 for D (6 bases). The CDR3 runs 13 residues. V was cut by 4 bases and J by 8 bases, with 14 bases left in between. The germline CDR1 and CDR2 sequences are GTSNPN and SVGIG (reference sequence). This CDR3 reads CAWNPGGMEKLFF. The CDR3 DNA is TGTGCCTGGAACCCGGGGGGCATGGAAAAACTGTTTTTT.

This clone was observed a handful of times. The chain joins TRBV27 to TRBJ2-3, with D possibly TRBD2 on 5 matching bases. The germline V and J ends were trimmed by 1 base and 4 bases, with 12 bases remaining between them. The CDR3 runs 15 residues. Germline V gene lookup returns CDR1 MNHEY and CDR2 SMNVEV (reference sequence). DNA of the CDR3: TGTGCCAGCAGTTTATATACGGGATTCTCAGATACGCAGTATTTT. Protein product: CASSLYTGFSDTQYF.

The chain uses TRBV4-3 and TRBJ1-4; tentative D call: TRBD1 (5 bases). This CDR3 has 16 residues. CDR1 and CDR2 (germline): LGHNA, YSLEER. V lost 4 bases and J 8 bases, leaving 20 bases between the germline ends. CDR3 DNA: TGCGCCAGCAGCCGGGCACGGGGGAAGGGTGGGGAAAAACTGTTTTTT. Its protein is CASSRARGKGGEKLFF.

The chain carries TRBV9 and TRBJ2-1; D is unresolved. The CDR3 extends over 13 amino acids. V was shortened by 1 base and J by 2 bases, with 4 bases between the two germline ends. CDR1 is SGDLS and CDR2 is YYNGEE in the germline V gene. CDR3 nucleotide sequence: TGTGCCAGCAGCGTAAACACCTACAATGAGCAGTTCTTC. Residues: CASSVNTYNEQFF.

V is TRBV11-1 and J is TRBJ1-2; 10 nucleotides align to TRBD1. Per germline, CDR1 SGHAT and CDR2 FQDESV (reference sequence). Unmatched junction bases numbered 6, after V lost 5 bases and J lost 3 bases. The CDR3 covers 15 residues. CDR3 region: CASSTDRGKDYGYTF. CDR3 nucleotide sequence: TGTGCCAGCAGCACGGACAGGGGGAAGGACTATGGCTACACCTTC.

V usage is TRBV5-1 and J usage is TRBJ1-4; D is possibly TRBD1 (5 bases). From germline, CDR1 is SGHRS and CDR2 YFSETQ. This CDR3 comprises 17 residues. Trimming shortened V by 3 bases and J by 7 bases, and 22 bases separated the two germline ends. This CDR3 is CASSSDGGLTSREKLFF. In DNA form, the CDR3 reads TGCGCCAGCAGCTCGGACGGGGGTCTCACCTCGCGTGAAAAACTGTTTTTT. Looking up the rest from reference TRBV5-1 and TRBJ1-4 gives the full variable domain: KAGVTQTPRYLIKTRGQQVTLSCSPISGHRSVSWYQQTPGQGLQFLFEYFSETQRNKGNFPGRFSGRQFSNSRSEMNVSTLELGDSALYLCASSSDGGLTSREKLFFGSGTQLSVL.

The chain links TRBV6-6 to TRBJ2-7; 8 bases are shared with TRBD2. After removal of 7 bases from V and 0 bases from J, the junction contained 8 bases not matched to a gene. This CDR3 is 15 amino acids long. Germline V gives CDR1 MNHNY, CDR2 SVGAGI (reference sequence). The CDR3 DNA is TGTGCCAGCACCGGGAGGAGCGGGAGCTCCTACGAGCAGTACTTC. It translates to CASTGRSGSSYEQYF.

This rearrangement joins TRBV3-1 (or the pseudogene TRBV3-2) to TRBJ2-2, with a possible D match to TRBD2 (5 bases). Germline CDR1 reads LGHDT; CDR2 reads YNNKEL (reference sequence). The CDR3 is made up of 15 amino acids. V was pared by 5 bases and J by 3 bases, with 13 bases between. The CDR3 region has the DNA TGTGCCAGCAGCGCCCAGGACTCACACACCGGGGAGCTGTTTTTT. This codes for CASSAQDSHTGELFF.

This chain links TRBV7-6 with TRBJ2-2; no firm D call. In germline, CDR1 is SGHVS, CDR2 FNYEAQ. The CDR3 sequence is 13 residues long. V was clipped by 2 bases and J by 7 bases, with 8 bases between them. The CDR3 DNA sequence: TGTGCCAGCAGCTTAAGCCCCGGCGGGGAGCTGTTTTTT. Its translation: CASSLSPGGELFF.

This clone was found a few times. The chain is built from TRBV6-2 or TRBV6-3 and TRBJ1-2, with 7 bases that match TRBD1. Per germline, CDR1 MNHEY and CDR2 SVGEGT. Trimming removed 2 bases from V and 2 bases from J; junction bases left unmatched: 5. The CDR3 has 15 amino acids. CDR3 sequence: CASSYRGQGNYGYTF. CDR3 bases: TGTGCCAGCAGTTACAGGGGGCAGGGAAACTATGGCTACACCTTC.

In its sample, this clone was seen a few times. The chain has TRBV6-2 or TRBV6-3 and TRBJ1-5; no definite D call. Germline CDR1 reads MNHEY; CDR2 reads SVGEGT. This CDR3 region has 15 residues. Trimming took 2 bases from V and 0 from J, leaving 8 bases between them. The DNA of the CDR3 is TGTGCCAGCAGTTACCAAGGACTTAGCAATCAGCCCCAGCATTTT. Translating it yields CASSYQGLSNQPQHF.

This clone showed up many times. The rearrangement links TRBV28 to TRBJ2-1; tentative D call: TRBD2 (5 bases). With 6 bases removed from V and 4 bases from J, the gap between germline ends came to 13 bases. The CDR3 is 14 residues long. CDR1 and CDR2 (germline): MDHEN, SYDVKM. CDR3 loop: CASRRSGQYNEQFF. The CDR3 DNA is TGTGCCAGCAGGCGGAGCGGTCAATACAATGAGCAGTTCTTC. The full variable domain, in which reference TRBV28 and TRBJ2-1 provide the parts outside the CDR3, is DVKVTQSSRYLVKRTGEKVFLECVQDMDHENMFWYRQDPGLGLRLIYFSYDVKMKEKGDIPEGYSVSREKKERFSLILESASTNQTSMYLCASRRSGQYNEQFFGPGTRLTVL.

DNA of the CDR3: TGTGCCAGCAGTGTAGCGGGCGGGGCCGGCCAAGAGACCCAGTACTTC. Encoded protein: CASSVAGGAGQETQYF. The chain couples TRBV2 to TRBJ2-5, with 7 positions matching TRBD2. The CDR3 is made up of 16 amino acids. With 4 bases clipped from V and 1 base from J, the junction kept 9 bases outside the gene matches. The V gene's germline CDR1 is SNHLY and CDR2 FYNNEI.

This chain links TRBV24-1 with TRBJ1-5, with D tentatively TRBD1 (6 bases). Deletions cut 5 bases from V and 10 bases from J, with 32 bases between. The CDR3 extends over 19 amino acids. Germline CDR1 KGHDR, CDR2 SFDVKD. CDR3 sequence reads: CATSVIWRPGQDHPVPQHF. As DNA, the CDR3 is TGTGCCACCAGTGTCATTTGGAGACCGGGACAAGATCATCCAGTCCCCCAGCATTTT.

The chain couples TRBV6-2 or TRBV6-3 to TRBJ1-2; D is unclear. Trimming took off 4 bases at V and 8 bases at J, with 11 bases between the two ends. Germline CDR1 and CDR2: MNHEY and SVGEGT. The length of the CDR3 is 12 residues. In DNA form, the CDR3 reads TGTGCCAGCAGTTTAACAGCGGGGGGCTACACCTTC. Amino acids: CASSLTAGGYTF.

This clone was seen once. The rearrangement uses TRBV28 and TRBJ1-4; the D gene is possibly TRBD1 (5 bases). V was clipped by 6 bases and J by 0 bases, with 14 bases between them. CDR1 and CDR2 from the germline V gene are MDHEN and SYDVKM. The CDR3 has 16 amino acids. The CDR3 sequence is CASSDLGQATNEKLFF. CDR3 in DNA: TGTGCCAGCAGCGACCTCGGACAAGCAACTAATGAAAAACTGTTTTTT.

The chain has TRBV23-1 and TRBJ1-3, with D unresolved. TRBV23-1 is assigned to the ORF class and has an uncertain function. V was shortened by 3 bases and J by 8 bases, with 8 bases between the two germline ends. The CDR3 runs to 12 residues. CDR3 sequence reads: CASSHSHDTIYF. CDR3 DNA: TGCGCCAGCAGTCATAGTCACGACACCATATATTTT.

This chain connects TRBV19 to TRBJ1-5; D gene uncertain. V lost 7 bases to trimming and J lost 1 base, with 8 bases between them. The germline CDR1 and CDR2 sequences are LNHDA and SQIVND (reference sequence). This CDR3 is built from 13 residues. The CDR3 DNA sequence: TGTGCCAGTACGAGGGCCAGCAATCAGCCCCAGCATTTT. Its translation is CASTRASNQPQHF.

This chain connects TRBV19 to TRBJ2-7; no clear D gene. V lost 1 base and J 3 bases, leaving 7 bases between the germline ends. CDR1 and CDR2 (germline): LNHDA, SQIVND (reference sequence). CDR3 length equals 13 residues. CDR3 bases: TGTGCCAGTAGTATAGCACAGCACTACGAGCAGTACTTC. Translating it yields CASSIAQHYEQYF.

This chain connects TRBV19 to TRBJ1-5; TRBD1 might be the D (5 bases). Trimming pared 7 bases from V and 0 bases from J, leaving 13 bases between. Per germline, CDR1 LNHDA and CDR2 SQIVND (reference sequence). This CDR3 has 15 residues. The CDR3 sequence is CASNPGVNSNQPQHF. In nucleotides, the CDR3 is TGTGCCAGTAACCCGGGGGTAAATAGCAATCAGCCCCAGCATTTT.

J is TRBJ2-3 and V is TRBV5-6, with D unresolved. V gave up 1 base and J gave up 0 bases, with 12 bases separating them. This CDR3 comprises 16 residues. The germline CDR1 and CDR2 sequences are SGHDT and YYEEEE. CDR3 nucleotide sequence: TGTGCCAGCAGCTTGTATCGTCAGATTAGCACAGATACGCAGTATTTT. Translation gives CASSLYRQISTDTQYF.

The V and J genes are TRBV7-6 and TRBJ2-7, with D maybe TRBD2 (6 bases). The V and J ends lost 3 bases and 2 bases respectively, with 14 bases between them. This CDR3 has 15 residues. Per the germline V gene, CDR1 is SGHVS and CDR2 is FNYEAQ. CDR3 bases: TGTGCCAGCAGCTTTTCCCAACGGGGGACCTACGAGCAGTACTTC. As protein: CASSFSQRGTYEQYF. The variable domain in full, completed from reference TRBV7-6 and TRBJ2-7, reads GAGVSQSPRYKVTKRGQDVALRCDPISGHVSLYWYRQALGQGPEFLTYFNYEAQQDKSGLPNDRFSAERPEGSISTLTIQRTEQRDSAMYRCASSFSQRGTYEQYFGPGTRLTVT.

The J gene is TRBJ2-5, the V gene TRBV24-1; D may be TRBD1 (8 bases). Looked up from germline, CDR1 is KGHDR and CDR2 is SFDVKD. Between the trimmed V and J ends, which lost 7 bases and 5 bases, there was a span of 19 bases. This CDR3 spans 15 amino acids. CDR3: CATSTHRGGRETQYF. In nucleotides, the CDR3 is TGTGCCACCAGCACTCACAGGGGGGGTCGGGAGACCCAGTACTTC.

The rearrangement joins TRBV19 to TRBJ2-1, with 9 nucleotides matching TRBD2. With 1 base clipped from V and 2 bases from J, the junction kept 3 bases outside the gene matches. CDR1 is LNHDA, CDR2 SQIVND, per germline (reference sequence). The CDR3 consists of 16 residues. The CDR3 DNA reads TGTGCCAGTAGTATAGGCTCTAGCGGGACCTACAATGAGCAGTTCTTC. Protein: CASSIGSSGTYNEQFF.

The chain employs TRBV28 and TRBJ1-4; the match to TRBD1 covers 7 bases. In germline, CDR1 is MDHEN, CDR2 SYDVKM. Unmatched junction bases numbered 22, after V lost 6 bases and J lost 0 bases. This CDR3 comprises 21 residues. The CDR3 protein is CASRIDRAGTTYTATNEKLFF. The CDR3 DNA is TGTGCCAGCAGGATCGACAGGGCCGGGACAACATATACTGCAACTAATGAAAAACTGTTTTTT. Full variable domain (outside the CDR3, taken from reference TRBV28 and TRBJ1-4): DVKVTQSSRYLVKRTGEKVFLECVQDMDHENMFWYRQDPGLGLRLIYFSYDVKMKEKGDIPEGYSVSREKKERFSLILESASTNQTSMYLCASRIDRAGTTYTATNEKLFFGSGTQLSVL.

Here the CDR3 reads CATQSTSGGNEQFF. The CDR3 DNA sequence: TGTGCCACGCAATCGACTAGCGGGGGGAATGAGCAGTTCTTC. The rearrangement links TRBV6-4 to TRBJ2-1; TRBD2 matches at 13 bases. The CDR3 covers 14 residues. The V segment lost 10 bases and the J segment 7 bases; nucleotides outside the gene matches: 7. The germline V gene encodes CDR1 MRHNA and CDR2 SNTAGT.

The rearrangement joins TRBV30 to TRBJ1-6, with 9 positions matching TRBD1. The V and J ends lost 0 bases and 9 bases, in that order; junction bases with no gene match: 9. The germline CDR1 and CDR2 sequences are GTSNPN and SVGIG (reference sequence). This CDR3 spans 16 amino acids. CDR3 sequence (DNA): TGTGCCTGGAGTGTCCGAACCGGGACAGGGCGTTCACCCCTCCACTTT. Translation gives CAWSVRTGTGRSPLHF.

This chain joins TRBV6-2 or TRBV6-3 and TRBJ2-3; 10 positions agree with TRBD1. The V and J ends lost 2 bases and 6 bases, in that order; junction bases with no gene match: 8. The CDR3 contains 16 residues. The germline gives CDR1 MNHEY, CDR2 SVGEGT. The CDR3 DNA is TGTGCCAGCAGTTACCCCAGGGACAGGGGATACGATACGCAGTATTTT. Residues: CASSYPRDRGYDTQYF.